The clone carrying this TCR beta chain was observed many times. Its cognate antigen is unknown. The data are from a study of T cell repertoires in cytomegalovirus infection. On the study more broadly: The public TCR beta signatures pointed to both CMV infection and matching HLA type.

TCRdb reprocessed the reads with MiXCR, giving one entry per CDR3 protein. Among some 700,000 distinct CDR3 sequences, about 40% were seen once, and the ten largest hold 2.8%. Study-level results: Individuals carrying CMV plus the relevant HLA were identified by cumulative frequency of public TCR beta families. In two of eight donors, the top clonotype was HLA-C-restricted CMV-specific.

The length of the CDR3 is 14 residues. Trimming took 2 bases from V and 1 from J, leaving 8 bases between them. Per the germline V gene, CDR1 is SGHTA and CDR2 is FQGNSA. The chain joins TRBV7-2 to TRBJ2-5; D not resolved. The source material was PBMCs. The TCR sequence derives from a human donor in good health (CMV status not recorded). Some clones in this sample may be carry-over from other donors' samples. For the CDR3, the DNA is TGTGCCAGCAGCTTATCACCTACCCAAGAGACCCAGTACTTC. Translation: CASSLSPTQETQYF.